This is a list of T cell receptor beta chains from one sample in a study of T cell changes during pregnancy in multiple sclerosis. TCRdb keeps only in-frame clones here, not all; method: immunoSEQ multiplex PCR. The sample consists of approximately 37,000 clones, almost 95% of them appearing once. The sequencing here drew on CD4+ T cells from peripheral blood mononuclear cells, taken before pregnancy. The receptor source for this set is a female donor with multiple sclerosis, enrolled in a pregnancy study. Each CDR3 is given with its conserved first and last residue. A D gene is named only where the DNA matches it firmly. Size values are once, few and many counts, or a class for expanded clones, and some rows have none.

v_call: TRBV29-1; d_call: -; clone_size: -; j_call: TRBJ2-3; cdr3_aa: CSVEDRDTQYF; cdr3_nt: TGCAGCGTTGAAGATCGAGATACGCAGTATTTT
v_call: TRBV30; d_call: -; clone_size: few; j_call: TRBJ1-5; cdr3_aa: CAWSSRQVGQPQHF; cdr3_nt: TGTGCCTGGAGTTCTCGACAGGTGGGACAGCCCCAGCATTTT
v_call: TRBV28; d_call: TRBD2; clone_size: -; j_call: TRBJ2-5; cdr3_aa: CASSFASGRAGETQYF; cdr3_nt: TGTGCCAGCAGTTTCGCTAGCGGGAGGGCAGGGGAGACCCAGTACTTC
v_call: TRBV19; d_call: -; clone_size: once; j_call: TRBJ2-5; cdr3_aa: CASSGGKETQYF; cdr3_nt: TGTGCCAGTAGTGGGGGGAAAGAGACCCAGTACTTC
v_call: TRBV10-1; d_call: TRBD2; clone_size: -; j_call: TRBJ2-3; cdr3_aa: CASACARGLAGGPSTQYF; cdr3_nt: TGCGCCAGCGCCTGTGCTCGGGGACTAGCGGGAGGGCCGTCTACGCAGTATTTT
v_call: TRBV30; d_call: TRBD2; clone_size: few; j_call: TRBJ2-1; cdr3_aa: CASAGLAGGPNEQFF; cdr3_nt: TGTGCCTCTGCGGGACTAGCGGGAGGGCCCAATGAGCAGTTCTTC
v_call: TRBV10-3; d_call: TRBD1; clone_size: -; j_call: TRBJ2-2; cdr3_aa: CAANRGSTGELFF; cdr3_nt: TGTGCCGCAAACAGGGGGAGCACCGGGGAGCTGTTTTTT
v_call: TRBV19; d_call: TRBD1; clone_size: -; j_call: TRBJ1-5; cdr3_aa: CASSIAGTGINQPQHF; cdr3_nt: TGTGCCAGTAGTATAGCCGGGACAGGGATCAATCAGCCCCAGCATTTT
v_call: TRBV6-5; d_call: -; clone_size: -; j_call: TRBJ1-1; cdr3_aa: CASSYSRINTEAFF; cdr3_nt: TGTGCCAGCAGTTACTCGAGGATTAACACTGAAGCTTTCTTT
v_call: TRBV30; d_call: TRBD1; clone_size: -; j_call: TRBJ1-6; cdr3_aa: CAWSFLSGTGVRAPLHF; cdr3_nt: TGTGCCTGGAGTTTCCTTTCCGGGACAGGGGTTCGGGCACCCCTCCACTTT
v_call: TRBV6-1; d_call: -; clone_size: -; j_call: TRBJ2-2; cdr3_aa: CASSVASWGPNTGELFF; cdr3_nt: TGTGCCAGCAGTGTGGCTTCGTGGGGGCCGAACACCGGGGAGCTGTTTTTT
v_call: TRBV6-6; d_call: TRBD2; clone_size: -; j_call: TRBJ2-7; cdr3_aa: CASSKGTSSYEQYF; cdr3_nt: TGTGCCAGCAGTAAGGGGACTAGCTCCTACGAGCAGTACTTC
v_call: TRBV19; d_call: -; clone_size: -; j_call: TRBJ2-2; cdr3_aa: CASSTSSSTGELFF; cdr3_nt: TGTGCCAGTAGTACCTCTAGCAGCACCGGGGAGCTGTTTTTT
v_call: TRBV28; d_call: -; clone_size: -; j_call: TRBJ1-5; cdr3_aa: CASSLWGGGRGNQPQHF; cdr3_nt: TGTGCCAGCAGTTTATGGGGCGGGGGCCGGGGCAATCAGCCCCAGCATTTT
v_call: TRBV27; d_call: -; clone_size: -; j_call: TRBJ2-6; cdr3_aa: CASSSPTASGANVLTF; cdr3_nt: TGTGCCAGCAGTTCCCCAACAGCCTCTGGGGCCAACGTCCTGACTTTC
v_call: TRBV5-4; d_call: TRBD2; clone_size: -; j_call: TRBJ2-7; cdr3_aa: CASSLGLAGTEQYF; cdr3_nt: TGTGCCAGCAGCTTAGGACTAGCGGGTACCGAGCAGTACTTC
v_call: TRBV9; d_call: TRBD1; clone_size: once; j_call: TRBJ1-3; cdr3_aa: CASSVGTGGGNTIYF; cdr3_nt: TGTGCCAGCAGCGTAGGGACAGGGGGGGGAAACACCATATATTTT
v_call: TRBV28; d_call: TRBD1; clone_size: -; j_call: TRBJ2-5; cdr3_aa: CASTQRTGQGGKTQYF; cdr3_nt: TGTGCCAGCACCCAACGAACGGGACAGGGAGGAAAGACCCAGTACTTC
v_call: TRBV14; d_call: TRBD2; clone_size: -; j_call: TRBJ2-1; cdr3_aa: CASSPAGPHNEQFF; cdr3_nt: TGTGCCAGCAGCCCAGCGGGACCCCACAATGAGCAGTTCTTC
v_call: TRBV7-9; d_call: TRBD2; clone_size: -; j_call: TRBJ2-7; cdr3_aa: CASSTRDYYEQYF; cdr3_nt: TGTGCCAGCAGCACTCGGGACTACTACGAGCAGTACTTC
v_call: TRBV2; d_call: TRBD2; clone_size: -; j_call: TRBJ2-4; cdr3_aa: CASSEIGPLAASNIQYF; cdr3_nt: TGTGCCAGCAGTGAGATAGGTCCGCTAGCGGCCTCTAACATTCAGTACTTC
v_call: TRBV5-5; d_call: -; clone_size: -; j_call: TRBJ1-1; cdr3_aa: CASSLDRGFMNTEAFF; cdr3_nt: TGTGCCAGCAGCCTAGACAGAGGATTTATGAACACTGAAGCTTTCTTT
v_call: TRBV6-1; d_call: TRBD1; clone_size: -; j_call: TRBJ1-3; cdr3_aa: CASRPQGAGNTIYF; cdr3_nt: TGTGCCAGCAGGCCTCAGGGGGCTGGAAACACCATATATTTT
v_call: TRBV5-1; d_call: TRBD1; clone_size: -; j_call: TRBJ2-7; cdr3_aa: CASSLVDRFEQYF; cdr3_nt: TGCGCCAGCAGCTTGGTGGACAGGTTCGAGCAGTACTTC
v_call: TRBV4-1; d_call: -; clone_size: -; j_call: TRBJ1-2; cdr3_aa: CASSQDGAAGYGYTF; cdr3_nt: TGCGCCAGCAGCCAAGATGGGGCGGCCGGCTATGGCTACACCTTC
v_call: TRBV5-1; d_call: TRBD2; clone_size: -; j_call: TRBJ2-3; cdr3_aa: CASRIGTSQDTQYF; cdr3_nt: TGCGCCAGCCGAATCGGGACTAGTCAAGATACGCAGTATTTT
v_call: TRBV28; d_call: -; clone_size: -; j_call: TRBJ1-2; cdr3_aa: CASSLGQHYGYTF; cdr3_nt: TGTGCCAGCAGTTTGGGGCAGCACTATGGCTACACCTTC
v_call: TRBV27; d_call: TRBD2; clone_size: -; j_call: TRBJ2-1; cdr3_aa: CASSFTGLAENNEQFF; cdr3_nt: TGTGCCAGCAGTTTCACGGGACTAGCGGAAAACAATGAGCAGTTCTTC
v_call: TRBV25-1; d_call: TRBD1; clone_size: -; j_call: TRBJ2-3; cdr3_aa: CASSELGQTDTQYF; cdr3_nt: TGTGCCAGCAGTGAATTGGGACAGACAGATACGCAGTATTTT
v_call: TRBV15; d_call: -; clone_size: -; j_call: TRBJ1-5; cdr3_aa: CATSRGGGRQPQHF; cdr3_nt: TGTGCCACCAGCAGAGGGGGGGGGCGTCAGCCCCAGCATTTT
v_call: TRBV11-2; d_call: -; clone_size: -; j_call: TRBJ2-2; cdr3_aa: CASSGFGSGRMGGELFF; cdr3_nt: TGTGCCAGCAGCGGGTTTGGTTCGGGGAGAATGGGCGGGGAGCTGTTTTTT
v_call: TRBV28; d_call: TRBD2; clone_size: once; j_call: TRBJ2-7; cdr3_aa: CASRTSGRRSLGYEQYF; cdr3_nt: TGTGCCAGCAGGACTAGCGGGAGGAGGTCGCTGGGCTACGAGCAGTACTTC
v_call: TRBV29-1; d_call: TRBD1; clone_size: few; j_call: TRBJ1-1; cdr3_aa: CSADRGPNTEAFF; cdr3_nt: TGCAGCGCAGACAGGGGACCGAACACTGAAGCTTTCTTT
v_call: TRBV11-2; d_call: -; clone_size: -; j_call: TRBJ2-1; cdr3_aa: CASSVGLRSSYNEQFF; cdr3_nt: TGTGCCAGCAGCGTAGGGCTCCGCTCCTCCTACAATGAGCAGTTCTTC
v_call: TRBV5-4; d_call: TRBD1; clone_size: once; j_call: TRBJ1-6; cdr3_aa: CASSRTGNNSPLHF; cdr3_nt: TGTGCCAGCAGCCGGACAGGGAACAATTCACCCCTCCACTTT
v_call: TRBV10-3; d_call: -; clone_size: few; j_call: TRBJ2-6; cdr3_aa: CAIPRSPTSGANVLTF; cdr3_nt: TGTGCCATTCCGAGGAGTCCAACCTCTGGGGCCAACGTCCTGACTTTC
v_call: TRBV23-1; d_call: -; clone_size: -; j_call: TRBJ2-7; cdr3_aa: CSTPSMGQKHSYEQYF; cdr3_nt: TGCTCAACCCCGTCAATGGGGCAGAAGCACTCCTACGAGCAGTACTTC
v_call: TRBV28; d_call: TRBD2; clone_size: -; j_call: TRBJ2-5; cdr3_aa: CASSYRRGSGSTSRTQYF; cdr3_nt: TGTGCCAGCAGTTACCGTCGGGGTAGCGGGAGCACCTCGCGGACCCAGTACTTC
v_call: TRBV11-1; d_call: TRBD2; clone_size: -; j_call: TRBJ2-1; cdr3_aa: CASSFGLAGGTRSGEQFF; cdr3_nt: TGTGCCAGCAGCTTCGGACTAGCGGGAGGAACGAGGTCAGGAGAGCAGTTCTTC
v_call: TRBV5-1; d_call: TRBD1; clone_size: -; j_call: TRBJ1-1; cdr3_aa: CASSLGTGATNTEAFF; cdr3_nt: TGCGCCAGCAGCCTTGGGACAGGGGCTACTAACACTGAAGCTTTCTTT
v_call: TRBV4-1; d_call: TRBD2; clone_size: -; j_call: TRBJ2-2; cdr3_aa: CASSRDYPANTGELFF; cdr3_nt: TGCGCCAGCAGCCGGGACTACCCCGCGAACACCGGGGAGCTGTTTTTT
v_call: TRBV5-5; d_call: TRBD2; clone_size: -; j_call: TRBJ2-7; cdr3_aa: CASSGTSGYSYEQYF; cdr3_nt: TGTGCCAGCAGCGGGACTAGCGGGTATTCCTACGAGCAGTACTTC
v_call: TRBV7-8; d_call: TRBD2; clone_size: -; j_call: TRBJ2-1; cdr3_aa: CASSLGRLAGGPPEQFF; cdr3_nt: TGTGCCAGCAGCTTAGGCCGGCTAGCGGGAGGGCCCCCTGAGCAGTTCTTC
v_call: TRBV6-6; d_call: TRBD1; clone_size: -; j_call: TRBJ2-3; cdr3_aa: CASSLGATGLSQTQYF; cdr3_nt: TGTGCCAGCAGTTTGGGTGCGACAGGGTTGAGTCAGACGCAGTATTTT
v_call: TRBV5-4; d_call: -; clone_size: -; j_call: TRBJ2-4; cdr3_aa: CASSLLGTPGEAKNIQYF; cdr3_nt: TGTGCCAGCAGCTTGTTAGGGACCCCGGGGGAGGCCAAAAACATTCAGTACTTC
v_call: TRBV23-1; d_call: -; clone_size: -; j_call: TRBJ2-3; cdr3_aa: CASSQFKRISTDTQYF; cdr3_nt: TGCGCCAGCAGTCAATTTAAGCGGATCTCCACAGATACGCAGTATTTT
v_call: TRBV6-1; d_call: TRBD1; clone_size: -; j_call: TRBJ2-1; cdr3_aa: CASSSQTGREQFF; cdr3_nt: TGTGCCAGCAGTTCCCAGACAGGGCGCGAGCAGTTCTTC